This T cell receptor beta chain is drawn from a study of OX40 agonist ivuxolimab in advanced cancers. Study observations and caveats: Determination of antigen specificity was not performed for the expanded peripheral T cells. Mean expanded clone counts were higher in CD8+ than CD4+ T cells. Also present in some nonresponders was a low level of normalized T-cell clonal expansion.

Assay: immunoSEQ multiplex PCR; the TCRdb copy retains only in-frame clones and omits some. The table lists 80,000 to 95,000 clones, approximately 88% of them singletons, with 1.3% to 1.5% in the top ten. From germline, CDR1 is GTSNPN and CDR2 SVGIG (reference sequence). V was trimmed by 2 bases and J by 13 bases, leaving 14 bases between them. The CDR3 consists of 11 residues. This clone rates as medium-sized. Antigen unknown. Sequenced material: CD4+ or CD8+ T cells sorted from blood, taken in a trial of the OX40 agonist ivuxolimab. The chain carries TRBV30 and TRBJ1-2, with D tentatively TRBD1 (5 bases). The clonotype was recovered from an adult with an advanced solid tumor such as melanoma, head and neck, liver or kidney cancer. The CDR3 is CAWSTGTHRTF. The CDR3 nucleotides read TGTGCCTGGAGTACCGGGACCCACCGCACCTTC.